This T cell receptor (beta chain) was identified during a study of blood T cell repertoires in COVID-19. For the study at large: T cells, B-cell-depleted T cells, or PBMCs supplied cDNA or gDNA.

CDR1 and CDR2 from the germline V gene are ENHRY and SYGVKD. The CDR3 is 17 amino acids. Deletions cut 0 bases from V and 4 bases from J, with 19 bases between. The participants were between 18 and 89 years old and came from fewer than 25 US areas. Authors' methods: Using reference gene primer amplification, nucleated cell counts were estimated. This table comes from immunoSEQ multiplex PCR, and its TCRdb copy is limited to in-frame clones, with some not included. That table furnishes V, J and clone size, whereas the DNA furnished D and trimming. The sample has 200,000 to 250,000 clones; approximately 80% are singletons.

The gene calls are TRBV10-3 and TRBJ2-7; D is possibly TRBD2 (6 bases). The receptor comes from a middle-aged woman with acute COVID-19. The sequenced material came from PBMCs or T cells enriched from blood (not recorded which). The CDR3 nucleotides are TGTGCCATCAGTGAGTCACGGTTCCGGGAGAGGGGTTACGAGCAGTACTTC. It codes for CAISESRFRERGYEQYF.